The clone carrying this TCR beta chain was observed at least ten times. The data were obtained in a study of response to subunit inactivated influenza vaccine. TCRdb reprocessed the RT-PCR reads with MiXCR, giving one entry per CDR3 protein. The sample shows some 160,000 distinct CDR3 sequences, approximately 10% of them seen only once. This sample comprised non-naive T cells sorted from PBMCs, obtained about 40 days after vaccination. This sequence was found in a man aged 50 to 59 who received an inactivated influenza vaccine.

For the CDR3, the DNA is TGTGCCAGCAGTACACCGATAGAAAGTGAGCAGTTCTTC. Residues: CASSTPIESEQFF. The chain joins TRBV12-3 or TRBV12-4 to TRBJ2-1; D is ambiguous. There are 13 residues in the CDR3. The V gene lost 5 bases and the J gene lost 9 bases, with 14 bases spanning the gap.